What follows are 21 T cell receptor beta chains derived from one specimen sequenced in a study of early T cells in non-severe SARS-CoV-2 infection. One entry per CDR3 protein, called by TCRdb with MiXCR from the 5' RACE reads. This sample has roughly 99,000 distinct CDR3 sequences; around 10% occur once, and the top ten carry 7.6%. The sequencing sample was made of whole blood. These receptors originate from an adult who was a healthcare worker with PCR-confirmed SARS-CoV-2 infection or an uninfected control (not recorded which).

In the case of this clonotype: One base away lies a much larger clone, so this may be a sequencing read error. The V and J genes are TRBV12-3 or TRBV12-4 and TRBJ2-1, with 12 nucleotides matching TRBD2. The CDR3 is 15 amino acids. The chain's CDR3 is CASSPRLAGVNEQSF. CDR3 DNA sequence: TGTGCCAGCAGTCCCCGACTAGCGGGAGTGAATGAGCAGTCCTTC.

The chain employs TRBV10-2 and TRBJ1-5; unclear D gene. The CDR3 totals 14 residues. Trimming took 11 bases from V and 5 from J, leaving 19 bases between them. Germline values: CDR1 WSHSY, CDR2 SAAADI. CDR3 residues: CASSRTAGDQPQHF. CDR3 DNA sequence: TGCGCCTCATCACGCACGGCCGGAGATCAGCCCCAGCATTTT.

This chain links TRBV6-1 with TRBJ2-5, with 9 bases aligning to TRBD2. V lost 5 bases to trimming and J lost 2 bases; unmatched junction nucleotides: 12. The CDR3 loop spans 17 amino acids. Germline V gene sequence: CDR1 MNHNS, CDR2 SASEGT. The CDR3 loop reads CASSPQLAGHTQETQYF. DNA of the CDR3: TGTGCCAGCAGTCCCCAACTAGCGGGCCATACTCAAGAGACCCAGTACTTC.

CDR3 residues: CASSSLAGGYEQYF. CDR3 nucleotides: TGTGCCAGCAGCTCACTAGCGGGAGGGTACGAGCAGTACTTC. The V gene is TRBV7-9, the J gene TRBJ2-7, with TRBD2 identical over 13 bases. CDR1 and CDR2 from the germline V gene are SEHNR and FQNEAQ (reference sequence). The V segment lost 4 bases and the J segment 4 bases; nucleotides outside the gene matches: 1. The CDR3 consists of 14 residues.

The chain links TRBV6-5 to TRBJ1-2, with a weak D call TRBD1 (5 bases). The V and J ends lost 2 bases and 8 bases respectively, with 15 bases between them. Germline V gives CDR1 MNHEY, CDR2 SVGAGI. The CDR3 sequence is 14 residues long. CDR3 sequence (DNA): TGTGCCAGCAGTTACACGACAGACGGTTGGGGCTACACCTTC. Protein: CASSYTTDGWGYTF.

The chain uses TRBV11-2 and TRBJ2-5; no definite D call. This CDR3 region has 16 residues. CDR1 and CDR2 from the germline V gene are SGHAT and FQNNGV. Trimming pared 5 bases from V and 7 bases from J, leaving 23 bases between. The CDR3 is CASSPNPYSGDGTQYF. The CDR3 nucleotides are TGTGCCAGCAGCCCTAACCCTTACAGTGGGGATGGGACCCAGTACTTC.

A few counts support this clonotype. V is TRBV5-5 and J is TRBJ2-2, with TRBD2 as a possible D gene (5 bases). The CDR3 totals 16 residues. CDR1 is SGHKS, CDR2 YYEKEE, per germline (reference sequence). The V and J ends lost 3 bases and 2 bases respectively, with 14 bases between them. The CDR3 coding sequence is TGTGCCAGCAGCTCGGAGGCAGGTCGCAACACCGGGGAGCTGTTTTTT. Its translation: CASSSEAGRNTGELFF. The full variable domain, with the rest looked up from reference TRBV5-5 and TRBJ2-2, is DAGVTQSPTHLIKTRGQQVTLRCSPISGHKSVSWYQQVLGQGPQFIFQYYEKEERGRGNFPDRFSARQFPNYSSELNVNALLLGDSALYLCASSSEAGRNTGELFFGEGSRLTVL.

This clonotype was counted a few times. The rearrangement uses TRBV7-9 and TRBJ2-5; TRBD1 aligns across 9 bases. The J segment lost 3 bases and the V segment lost 1 base, leaving 3 bases of the junction unmatched. Germline values: CDR1 SEHNR, CDR2 FQNEAQ (reference sequence). The CDR3 length is 15 residues. CDR3 amino acids: CASSLVGTGKETQYF. The CDR3 region has the DNA TGTGCCAGCAGCTTAGTTGGGACAGGGAAAGAGACCCAGTACTTC.

This clonotype was counted a few times. The chain links TRBV5-1 to TRBJ2-7; 10 nucleotides match TRBD2. Germline V CDR1 and CDR2: SGHRS, YFSETQ. The V and J ends lost 4 bases and 4 bases, in that order; junction bases with no gene match: 11. The CDR3 consists of 16 residues. This CDR3 reads CASSGAIQAGGYEQYF. The CDR3 DNA is TGCGCCAGCAGCGGGGCGATACAAGCGGGAGGGTACGAGCAGTACTTC. Filled out from reference TRBV5-1 and TRBJ2-7, the complete variable domain reads KAGVTQTPRYLIKTRGQQVTLSCSPISGHRSVSWYQQTPGQGLQFLFEYFSETQRNKGNFPGRFSGRQFSNSRSEMNVSTLELGDSALYLCASSGAIQAGGYEQYFGPGTRLTVT.

This clonotype turned up a few times. The chain carries TRBV7-9 and TRBJ1-1; D remains ambiguous. Trimming stripped 1 base from V and 4 bases from J, with 10 bases between. The CDR3 runs 14 residues. Germline V gene sequence: CDR1 SEHNR, CDR2 FQNEAQ (reference sequence). CDR3 nucleotide sequence: TGTGCCAGCAGCTTAGTTACGGTAGGCACTGAAGCTTTCTTT. Encoded protein: CASSLVTVGTEAFF.

This clonotype showed up just a few times. This chain connects TRBV10-3 to TRBJ2-1, with D possibly TRBD2 on 5 matching bases. Germline loops: CDR1 ENHRY, CDR2 SYGVKD. Trimming took off 3 bases at V and 5 bases at J, with 8 bases between the two ends. The CDR3 is 13 amino acids. CDR3 amino acids: CAISDGLDNEQFF. The DNA for the CDR3 is TGTGCCATCAGTGATGGACTTGACAATGAGCAGTTCTTC.

The chain joins TRBV10-3 to TRBJ1-3; no clear D gene. Germline CDR1 is ENHRY and CDR2 is SYGVKD. Trimming left V 7 bases short and J 3 bases short, with 7 bases between. The CDR3 sequence is 12 residues long. CDR3 in amino acids: CAIITSGNTIYF. CDR3 DNA sequence: TGTGCCATCATAACAAGTGGAAACACCATATATTTT.

In its sample, this clonotype was seen many times. The chain links TRBV5-1 to TRBJ1-4, with 9 bases aligning to TRBD1. Germline V gene lookup returns CDR1 SGHRS and CDR2 YFSETQ. The V and J ends lost 3 bases and 7 bases, in that order; junction bases with no gene match: 4. The CDR3 extends over 14 amino acids. The CDR3 is CASSSPGQGEKLFF. CDR3 nucleotide sequence: TGCGCCAGCAGCTCGCCGGGACAGGGTGAAAAACTGTTTTTT.

The rearrangement uses TRBV6-1 and TRBJ2-5; D unresolved. Trimming cost V 10 bases and J 2 bases, with 8 bases left between them. CDR3 length: 11 amino acids. Germline values: CDR1 MNHNS, CDR2 SASEGT. CDR3 DNA sequence: TGTGCCACCCGCATACAAGAGACCCAGTACTTC. It specifies CATRIQETQYF.

This clonotype was seen ten or more times. V and J are TRBV10-3 and TRBJ2-4, with 10 positions matching TRBD1. V was clipped by 3 bases and J by 2 bases; unmatched bases: 7. Germline V gives CDR1 ENHRY, CDR2 SYGVKD. The CDR3 runs to 17 residues. In DNA, the CDR3 is TGTGCCATCAGTGAACTAGGGACAGGGGTATCCAAAAACATTCAGTACTTC. Residues: CAISELGTGVSKNIQYF.

This clonotype was counted at least ten times. A read error may account for a junction end that differs from germline. The V call is TRBV7-3, the J call TRBJ2-2, with D hard to call. The CDR3 has 15 residues. The germline CDR1 and CDR2 sequences are SGHTA and FQGTGA. CDR3 region: CASNLTGGYTGELFF. The CDR3 nucleotides read TGTGCCAGCAACTTAACGGGTGGTTACACCGGGGAGCTGTTTTTT. The full variable domain, rest sourced from reference TRBV7-3 and TRBJ2-2, is GAGVSQTPSNKVTEKGKYVELRCDPISGHTALYWYRQSLGQGPEFLIYFQGTGAADDSGLPNDRFFAVRPEGSVSTLKIQRTERGDSAVYLCASNLTGGYTGELFFGEGSRLTVL.

This clonotype was recorded at least ten times. The chain links TRBV3-1 to TRBJ1-6; D is unclear. This CDR3 is built from 16 residues. Germline CDR1 and CDR2: LGHDT and YNNKEL (reference sequence). Trimming pared 1 base from V and 13 bases from J, leaving 20 bases between. In DNA form, the CDR3 reads TGTGCCAGCAGCCAAGCTGCGGACGCCAGGTATCTGCCCCTCCACTTT. Its translation: CASSQAADARYLPLHF.

In its sample, this clonotype was seen many times. The genes are TRBV20-1 and TRBJ1-5, with TRBD1 as a possible D gene (5 bases). In germline, CDR1 is DFQATT, CDR2 SNEGSKA (reference sequence). The CDR3 has 16 amino acids. Trimming took 3 bases from V and 2 from J, leaving 17 bases between them. The CDR3 sequence: CSARIRGRAGNQPQHF. The DNA of the CDR3 is TGCAGTGCTAGGATTCGGGGGAGGGCGGGCAATCAGCCCCAGCATTTT.

The chain links TRBV11-2 to TRBJ2-1; TRBD2 is a possible D gene (6 bases). Germline values: CDR1 SGHAT, CDR2 FQNNGV. V lost 5 bases and J 2 bases, leaving 16 bases between the germline ends. This CDR3 region has 16 residues. The DNA for the CDR3 is TGTGCCAGCAGCAATAGCGGAGACCCTCCCTACAATGAGCAGTTCTTC. It codes for CASSNSGDPPYNEQFF.

There are a few counts of this clonotype. V usage is TRBV6-2 or TRBV6-3 and J usage is TRBJ2-5, with 13 bases aligning to TRBD2. The CDR3 runs 15 residues. V shed 8 bases, J shed 7 bases, and the junction held 10 bases outside the gene matches. Germline values: CDR1 MNHEY, CDR2 SVGEGT. The CDR3 is CASYGTSGVAWTQYF. In nucleotides, the CDR3 is TGTGCCAGCTACGGGACTAGCGGGGTTGCATGGACCCAGTACTTC.

The rearrangement joins TRBV7-9 to TRBJ2-1; 8 nucleotides match TRBD2. The CDR3 runs 14 residues. V shed 7 bases and J 8 bases; nucleotides not matched to a gene: 10. The V gene's germline CDR1 is SEHNR and CDR2 FQNEAQ (reference sequence). The CDR3 DNA follows: TGTGCCAGCATAATCAGCGGGAGTGGCTATGAGCAGTTCTTC. It specifies CASIISGSGYEQFF.